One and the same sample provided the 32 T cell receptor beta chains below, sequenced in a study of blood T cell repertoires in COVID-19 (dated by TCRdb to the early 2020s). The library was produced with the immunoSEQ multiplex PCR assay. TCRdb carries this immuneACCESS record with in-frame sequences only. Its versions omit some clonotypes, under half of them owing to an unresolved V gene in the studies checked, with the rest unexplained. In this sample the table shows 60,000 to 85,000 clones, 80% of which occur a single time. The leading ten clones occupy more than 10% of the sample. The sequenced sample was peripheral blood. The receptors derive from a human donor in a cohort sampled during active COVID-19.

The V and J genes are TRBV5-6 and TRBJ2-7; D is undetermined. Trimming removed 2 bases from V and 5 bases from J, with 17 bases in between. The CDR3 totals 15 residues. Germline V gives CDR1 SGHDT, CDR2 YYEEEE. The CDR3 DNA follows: TGTGCCAGCAGCTTACGACGTGAGCCCCAGGACGAGCAGTACTTC. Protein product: CASSLRREPQDEQYF.

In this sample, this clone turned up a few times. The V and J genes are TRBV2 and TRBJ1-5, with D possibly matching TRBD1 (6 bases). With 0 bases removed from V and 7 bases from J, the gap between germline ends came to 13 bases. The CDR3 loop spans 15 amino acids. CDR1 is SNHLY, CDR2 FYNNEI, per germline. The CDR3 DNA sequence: TGTGCCAGCAGTGAAGCGGGGGGGCCGGAACAGCCCCAGCATTTT. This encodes CASSEAGGPEQPQHF.

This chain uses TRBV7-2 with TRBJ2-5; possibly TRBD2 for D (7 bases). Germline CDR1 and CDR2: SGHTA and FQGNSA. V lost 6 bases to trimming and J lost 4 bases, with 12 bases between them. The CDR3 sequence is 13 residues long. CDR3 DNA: TGTGCCAGCAGAAGGGGGGGTATAGAGACCCAGTACTTC. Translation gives CASRRGGIETQYF.

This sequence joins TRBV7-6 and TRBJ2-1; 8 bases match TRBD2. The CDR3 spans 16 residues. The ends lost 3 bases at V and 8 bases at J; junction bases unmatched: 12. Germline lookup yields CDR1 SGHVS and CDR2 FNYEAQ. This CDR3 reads CASSFYSGIGEDEQFF. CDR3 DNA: TGTGCCAGCAGCTTCTATAGCGGGATTGGCGAAGATGAGCAGTTCTTC.

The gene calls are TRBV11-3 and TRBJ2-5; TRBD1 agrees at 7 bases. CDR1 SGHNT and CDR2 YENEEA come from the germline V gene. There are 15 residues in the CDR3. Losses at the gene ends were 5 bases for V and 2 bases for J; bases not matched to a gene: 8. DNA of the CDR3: TGTGCCAGCAGCCCAGGGACAGCGCGTCAAGAGACCCAGTACTTC. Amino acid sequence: CASSPGTARQETQYF.

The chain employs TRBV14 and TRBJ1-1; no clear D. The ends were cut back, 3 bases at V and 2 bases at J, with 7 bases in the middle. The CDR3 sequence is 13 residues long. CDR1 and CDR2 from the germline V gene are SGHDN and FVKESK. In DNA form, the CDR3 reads TGTGCCAGCAGCCAGCTACCAAACACTGAAGCTTTCTTT. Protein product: CASSQLPNTEAFF.

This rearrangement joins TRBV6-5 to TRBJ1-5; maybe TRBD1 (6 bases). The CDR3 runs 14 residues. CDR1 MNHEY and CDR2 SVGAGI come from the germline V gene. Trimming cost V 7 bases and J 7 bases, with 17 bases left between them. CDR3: CASNLQGSSQPQHF. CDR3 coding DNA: TGTGCCAGCAATTTACAGGGTTCTTCCCAGCCCCAGCATTTT.

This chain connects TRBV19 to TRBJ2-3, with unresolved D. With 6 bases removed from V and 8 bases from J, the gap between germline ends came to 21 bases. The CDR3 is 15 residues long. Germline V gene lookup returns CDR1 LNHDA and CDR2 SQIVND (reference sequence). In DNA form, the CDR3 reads TGTGCCAGTAGCCAGAGGTGGCAGCAGTTCAGTACGCAGTATTTT. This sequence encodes CASSQRWQQFSTQYF.

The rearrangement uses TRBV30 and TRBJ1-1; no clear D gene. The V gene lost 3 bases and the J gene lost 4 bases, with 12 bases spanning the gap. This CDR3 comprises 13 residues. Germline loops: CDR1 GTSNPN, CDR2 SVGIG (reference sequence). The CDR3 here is CAWSGVGGTEAFF. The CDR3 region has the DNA TGTGCCTGGAGCGGGGTGGGAGGCACTGAAGCTTTCTTT.

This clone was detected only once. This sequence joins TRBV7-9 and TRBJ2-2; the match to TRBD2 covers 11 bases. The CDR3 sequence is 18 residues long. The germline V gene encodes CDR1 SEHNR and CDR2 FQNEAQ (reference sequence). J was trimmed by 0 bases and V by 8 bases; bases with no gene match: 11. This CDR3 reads CASQSRLAGSANTGELFF. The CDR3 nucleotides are TGTGCCAGCCAAAGTAGACTAGCGGGGAGCGCGAACACCGGGGAGCTGTTTTTT.

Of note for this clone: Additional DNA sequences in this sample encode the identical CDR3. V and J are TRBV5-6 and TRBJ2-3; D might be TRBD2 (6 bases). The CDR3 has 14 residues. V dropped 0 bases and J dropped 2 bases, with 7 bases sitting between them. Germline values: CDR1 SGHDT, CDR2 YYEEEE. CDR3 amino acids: CASSLAGVTDTQYF. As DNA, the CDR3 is TGTGCCAGCAGCTTGGCGGGAGTCACAGATACGCAGTATTTT.

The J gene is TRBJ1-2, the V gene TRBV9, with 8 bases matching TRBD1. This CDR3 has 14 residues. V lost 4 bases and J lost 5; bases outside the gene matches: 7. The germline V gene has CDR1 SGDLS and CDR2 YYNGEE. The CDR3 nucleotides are TGTGCCAGCAGCAACTACAGGGGGGATTATGGCTACACCTTC. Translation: CASSNYRGDYGYTF.

The CDR3 spells CASSYSTSAYNEQFF. The CDR3 DNA is TGTGCCAGCAGCTACTCGACTAGCGCCTACAATGAGCAGTTCTTC. The chain employs TRBV7-9 and TRBJ2-1; the match to TRBD2 covers 8 bases. The CDR3 loop spans 15 amino acids. V dropped 4 bases and J dropped 2; count of bases not matched to a gene: 4. Germline V CDR1 and CDR2: SEHNR, FQNEAQ (reference sequence). Based on the CDR3 plus reference TRBV7-9 and TRBJ2-1, the full variable domain is DTGVSQNPRHKITKRGQNVTFRCDPISEHNRLYWYRQTLGQGPEFLTYFQNEAQLEKSRLLSDRFSAERPKGSFSTLEIQRTEQGDSAMYLCASSYSTSAYNEQFFGPGTRLTVL.

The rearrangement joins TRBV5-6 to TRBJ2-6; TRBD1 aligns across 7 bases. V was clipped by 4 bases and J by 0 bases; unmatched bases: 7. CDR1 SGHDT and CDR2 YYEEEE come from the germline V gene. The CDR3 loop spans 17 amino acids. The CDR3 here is CASSAGQALSGANVLTF. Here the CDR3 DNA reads TGTGCCAGCAGCGCCGGACAGGCACTCTCTGGGGCCAACGTCCTGACTTTC. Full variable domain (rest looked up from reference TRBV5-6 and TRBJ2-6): DAGVTQSPTHLIKTRGQQVTLRCSPKSGHDTVSWYQQALGQGPQFIFQYYEEEERQRGNFPDRFSGHQFPNYSSELNVNALLLGDSALYLCASSAGQALSGANVLTFGAGSRLTVL.

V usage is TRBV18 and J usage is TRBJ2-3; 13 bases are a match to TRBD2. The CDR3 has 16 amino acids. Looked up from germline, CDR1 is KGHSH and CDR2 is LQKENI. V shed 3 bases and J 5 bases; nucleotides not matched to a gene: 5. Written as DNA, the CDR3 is TGTGCCAGCTCACCCCCGACTAGCGGGAGGAAAGATACGCAGTATTTT. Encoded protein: CASSPPTSGRKDTQYF.

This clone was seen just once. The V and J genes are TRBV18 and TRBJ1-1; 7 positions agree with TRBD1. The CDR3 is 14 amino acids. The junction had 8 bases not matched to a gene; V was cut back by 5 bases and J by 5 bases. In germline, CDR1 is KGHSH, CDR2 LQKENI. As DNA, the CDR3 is TGTGCCAGCTCATCAATTAAGACAGGGACTGAAGCTTTCTTT. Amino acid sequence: CASSSIKTGTEAFF.

The CDR3 region is CASSLGASGGPGSEQYF. The CDR3 DNA reads TGCGCCAGCAGCTTGGGTGCTAGCGGGGGGCCGGGGTCCGAGCAGTACTTC. The J gene is TRBJ2-7, the V gene TRBV5-1; 11 bases line up with TRBD2. From germline, CDR1 is SGHRS and CDR2 YFSETQ. The CDR3 runs to 17 residues. V shed 0 bases, J shed 6 bases, and the junction held 11 bases outside the gene matches.

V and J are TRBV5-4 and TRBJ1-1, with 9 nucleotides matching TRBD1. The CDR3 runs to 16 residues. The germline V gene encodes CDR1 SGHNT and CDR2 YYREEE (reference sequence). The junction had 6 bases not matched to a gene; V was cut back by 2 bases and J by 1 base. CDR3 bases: TGTGCCAGCAGCTTCGGGGGACAGGGTCCGAACACTGAAGCTTTCTTT. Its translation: CASSFGGQGPNTEAFF.

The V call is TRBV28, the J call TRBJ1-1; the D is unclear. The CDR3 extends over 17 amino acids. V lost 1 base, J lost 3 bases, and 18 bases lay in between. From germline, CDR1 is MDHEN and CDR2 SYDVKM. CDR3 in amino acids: CASSLFHAKKRYTEAFF. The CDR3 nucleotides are TGTGCCAGCAGTTTATTCCACGCCAAAAAGCGATACACTGAAGCTTTCTTT.

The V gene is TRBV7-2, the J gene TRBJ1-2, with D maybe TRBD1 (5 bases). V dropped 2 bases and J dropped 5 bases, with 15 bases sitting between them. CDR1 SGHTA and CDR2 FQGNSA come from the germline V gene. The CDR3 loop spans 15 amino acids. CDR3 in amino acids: CASSLSAGSDYGYTF. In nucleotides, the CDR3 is TGTGCCAGCAGCTTAAGCGCAGGGTCTGATTATGGCTACACCTTC.

The CDR3 nucleotides are TGTGCCAGTACGGGGGTGGGATATGGCTACACCTTC. It is translated as CASTGVGYGYTF. The genes are TRBV19 and TRBJ1-2; a weak D match, TRBD1 (5 bases). V gave up 7 bases and J gave up 5 bases, with 11 bases separating them. CDR1 and CDR2 (germline): LNHDA, SQIVND (reference sequence). CDR3 length equals 12 residues. The full variable domain, in which reference TRBV19 and TRBJ1-2 provide the parts outside the CDR3, is DGGITQSPKYLFRKEGQNVTLSCEQNLNHDAMYWYRQDPGQGLRLIYYSQIVNDFQKGDIAEGYSVSREKKESFPLTVTSAQKNPTAFYLCASTGVGYGYTFGSGTRLTVV.

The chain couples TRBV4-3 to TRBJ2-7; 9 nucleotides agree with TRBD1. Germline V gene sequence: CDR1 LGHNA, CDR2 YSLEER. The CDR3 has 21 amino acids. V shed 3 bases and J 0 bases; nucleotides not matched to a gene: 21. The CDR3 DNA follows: TGCGCCAGCAGCCACCGCCCAGGGGACAGGGTAGGGCGAGTGAGCTCCTACGAGCAGTACGTC. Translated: CASSHRPGDRVGRVSSYEQYV.

CDR3 residues: CASSSRQGEQYF. The CDR3, as DNA: TGTGCCAGCAGCTCCCGACAGGGCGAGCAGTACTTC. The V call is TRBV13, the J call TRBJ2-7, with TRBD1 matching over 7 bases. The CDR3 spans 12 residues. V shed 4 bases, J shed 6 bases, and the junction held 3 bases outside the gene matches. Germline loops: CDR1 PRHDT, CDR2 FYEKMQ (reference sequence). Full variable domain (missing parts from reference TRBV13 and TRBJ2-7): AAGVIQSPRHLIKEKRETATLKCYPIPRHDTVYWYQQGPGQDPQFLISFYEKMQSDKGSIPDRFSAQQFSDYHSELNMSSLELGDSALYFCASSSRQGEQYFGPGTRLTVT.

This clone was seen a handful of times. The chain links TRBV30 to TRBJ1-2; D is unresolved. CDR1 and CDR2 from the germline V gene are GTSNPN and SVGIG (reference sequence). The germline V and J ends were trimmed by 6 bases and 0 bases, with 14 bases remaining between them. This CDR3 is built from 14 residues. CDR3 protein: CACHWRNPNYGYTF. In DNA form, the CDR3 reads TGTGCCTGTCATTGGCGGAACCCTAACTATGGCTACACCTTC.

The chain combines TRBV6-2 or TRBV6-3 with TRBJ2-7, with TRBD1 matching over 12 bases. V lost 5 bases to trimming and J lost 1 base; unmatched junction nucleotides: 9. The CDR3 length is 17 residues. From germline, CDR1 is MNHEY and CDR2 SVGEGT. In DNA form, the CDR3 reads TGTGCCAGCAGTATCGGGACAGGGGGCCGCTGGTCCTACGAGCAGTACTTC. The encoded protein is CASSIGTGGRWSYEQYF.

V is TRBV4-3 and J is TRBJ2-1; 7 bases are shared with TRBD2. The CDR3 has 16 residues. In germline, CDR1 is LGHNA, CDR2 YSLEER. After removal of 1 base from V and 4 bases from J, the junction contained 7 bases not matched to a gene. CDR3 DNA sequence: TGCGCCAGCAGCCAAGGGCCAGCGGGATTGTACAATGAGCAGTTCTTC. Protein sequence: CASSQGPAGLYNEQFF.

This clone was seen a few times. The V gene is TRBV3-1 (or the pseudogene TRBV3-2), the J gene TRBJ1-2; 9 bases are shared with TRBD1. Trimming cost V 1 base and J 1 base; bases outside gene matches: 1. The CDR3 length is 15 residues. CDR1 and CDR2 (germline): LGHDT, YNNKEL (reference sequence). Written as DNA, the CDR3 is TGTGCCAGCAGCCAAGCGGGACAGGGTAACTATGGCTACACCTTC. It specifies CASSQAGQGNYGYTF.

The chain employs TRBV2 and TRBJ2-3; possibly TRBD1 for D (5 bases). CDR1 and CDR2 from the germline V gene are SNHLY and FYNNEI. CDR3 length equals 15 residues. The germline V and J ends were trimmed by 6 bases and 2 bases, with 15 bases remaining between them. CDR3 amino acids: CASSPTARSTDTQYF. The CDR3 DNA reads TGTGCCAGCAGCCCGACAGCACGGTCCACAGATACGCAGTATTTT.

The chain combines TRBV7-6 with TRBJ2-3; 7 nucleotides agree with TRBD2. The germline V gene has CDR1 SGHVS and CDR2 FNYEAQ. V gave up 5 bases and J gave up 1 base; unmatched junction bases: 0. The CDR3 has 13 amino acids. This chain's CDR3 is CASSRGGTDTQYF. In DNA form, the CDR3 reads TGTGCCAGCAGCCGGGGGGGCACAGATACGCAGTATTTT.

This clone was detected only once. CDR3 in DNA: TGTGCCAGTAGTATAAGGGGGACAGGGTCGGGAGGTTTCGAGACCCAGTACTTC. Its protein is CASSIRGTGSGGFETQYF. The chain recombines TRBV19 with TRBJ2-5; 9 bases match TRBD1. CDR3 length: 18 amino acids. V lost 2 bases to trimming and J lost 5 bases; unmatched junction nucleotides: 15. The germline V gene has CDR1 LNHDA and CDR2 SQIVND (reference sequence).

The CDR3 loop reads CASRLVRGSDTQYF. Written as DNA, the CDR3 is TGTGCCAGTAGGTTGGTCAGGGGCTCAGATACGCAGTATTTT. The rearrangement joins TRBV19 to TRBJ2-3; possibly TRBD1 for D (6 bases). The CDR3 consists of 14 residues. V was pared by 6 bases and J by 4 bases, with 14 bases between. The germline gives CDR1 LNHDA, CDR2 SQIVND (reference sequence).

CDR3 region: CASSPQGQYYEQYF. In nucleotides, the CDR3 is TGTGCCAGCTCACCACAGGGACAGTACTACGAGCAGTACTTC. The chain recombines TRBV18 with TRBJ2-7; 7 nucleotides line up with TRBD1. Germline V gene data show CDR1 as KGHSH and CDR2 as LQKENI. V was clipped by 1 base and J by 3 bases; unmatched bases: 3. There are 14 residues in the CDR3.